The 23 T cell receptor beta chains presented below share a single source sample, sequenced in a study of cytomegalovirus exposure and HLA in healthy donors. Researchers ran the PCR with 60 Vbeta and 13 Jbeta primers. Profiling relied on immunoSEQ multiplex PCR, and the TCRdb table lists in-frame clones only, not all of them. This sample has under 300,000 clones; under 80% occur once, and the top ten carry 2% to 2.5%. Source material: PBMCs. These receptor sequences come from a female donor in good health and CMV-seronegative.

The chain couples TRBV29-1 to TRBJ2-7; 7 bases agree with TRBD2. Per germline, CDR1 SQVTM and CDR2 ANQGSEA. V trimming: 6 bases; J trimming: 0 bases; junction bases outside the gene matches: 5. The CDR3 totals 13 residues. CDR3 loop: CSVGTIHSYEQYF. The CDR3 DNA reads as TGCAGCGTAGGGACTATCCACTCCTACGAGCAGTACTTC.

The chain is built from TRBV7-2 and TRBJ2-7; 7 nucleotides line up with TRBD2. With V trimmed by 0 bases and J by 3 bases, 8 bases remained unmatched. Germline V gene data show CDR1 as SGHTA and CDR2 as FQGNSA. CDR3 length: 16 amino acids. In nucleotides, the CDR3 is TGTGCCAGCAGCTTAGCGCTGCGGGAGCCACTCTACGAGCAGTACTTC. The encoded protein is CASSLALREPLYEQYF. The full variable domain, rest sourced from reference TRBV7-2 and TRBJ2-7, is GAGVSQSPSNKVTEKGKDVELRCDPISGHTALYWYRQSLGQGLEFLIYFQGNSAPDKSGLPSDRFSAERTGGSVSTLTIQRTQQEDSAVYLCASSLALREPLYEQYFGPGTRLTVT.

The CDR3 reads CATSRLRTGTDTQYF. Written as DNA, the CDR3 is TGTGCCACCAGCAGACTTCGGACAGGCACAGATACGCAGTATTTT. The chain links TRBV15 to TRBJ2-3, with D perhaps TRBD1 (6 bases). V dropped 2 bases and J dropped 1 base, with 10 bases sitting between them. Germline V CDR1 and CDR2: LNHNV, YYDKDF (reference sequence). CDR3 size: 15 residues.

The genes are TRBV13 and TRBJ2-1; 12 bases are a match to TRBD2. CDR1 and CDR2 (germline): PRHDT, FYEKMQ (reference sequence). The J segment lost 6 bases and the V segment lost 0 bases, leaving 3 bases of the junction unmatched. This CDR3 is built from 16 residues. The CDR3 DNA reads as TGTGCCAGCAGCTTAGGACTAGCGGGAGGCGGCAATGAGCAGTTCTTC. It is translated as CASSLGLAGGGNEQFF.

This sequence joins TRBV19 and TRBJ2-7; 7 nucleotides line up with TRBD2. The germline V gene encodes CDR1 LNHDA and CDR2 SQIVND (reference sequence). The CDR3 length is 11 residues. The J segment lost 7 bases and the V segment lost 3 bases, leaving 0 bases of the junction unmatched. The CDR3 nucleotides are TGTGCCAGTAGTATCGGGGGGGAGCAGTACTTC. Protein product: CASSIGGEQYF.

Of note for this clone: Different DNA sequences within this sample yield the same CDR3. CDR3 loop: CASSLGGSSDTQYF. CDR3 coding DNA: TGTGCCAGCAGCTTAGGTGGGAGTTCCGATACGCAGTATTTT. V usage is TRBV7-9 and J usage is TRBJ2-3, with a weak D call TRBD2 (5 bases). The germline V gene encodes CDR1 SEHNR and CDR2 FQNEAQ (reference sequence). The CDR3 has 14 residues. The V end was cut by 1 base, the J end by 6 bases, with 11 bases between.

J is TRBJ2-5 and V is TRBV28, with TRBD2 identical over 13 bases. J was trimmed by 2 bases and V by 5 bases; bases with no gene match: 5. CDR1 is MDHEN and CDR2 is SYDVKM in the germline V gene. CDR3 size: 16 residues. The CDR3 coding sequence is TGTGCCAGCAGTCCCCTGGGACTAGCGGGACAAGAGACCCAGTACTTC. It yields the protein CASSPLGLAGQETQYF.

Of note for this clone: At one boundary the junction diverges from the germline segment, which might be a read error. V and J are TRBV5-5 and TRBJ1-1; 7 nucleotides align to TRBD1. The CDR3 contains 16 residues. Germline-derived CDR1 and CDR2 are SGHKS and YYEKEE (reference sequence). CDR3 sequence reads: CASGLGVNRGGTEAFF. DNA for the CDR3: TGTGCCAGCGGCTTGGGGGTTAACAGGGGTGGCACTGAAGCTTTCTTT.

This clone has more than one count but fewer than ten. CDR3 region: CASSLGGNGRVTDTQYF. The CDR3 DNA is TGTGCCAGCAGCTTGGGGGGGAACGGGAGGGTCACAGATACGCAGTATTTT. The chain links TRBV5-4 to TRBJ2-3, with 8 bases identical to TRBD2. Germline V CDR1 and CDR2: SGHNT, YYREEE (reference sequence). The CDR3 covers 17 residues. J lost 2 bases, V lost 0 bases, and 8 bases had no gene match.

The chain is built from TRBV5-4 and TRBJ1-2, with D possibly matching TRBD1 (5 bases). From germline, CDR1 is SGHNT and CDR2 YYREEE (reference sequence). CDR3 length: 13 amino acids. V was trimmed by 2 bases and J by 6 bases, leaving 11 bases between them. The DNA for the CDR3 is TGTGCCAGCAGCTTCAGGGACTTAGATGGCTACACCTTC. It yields the protein CASSFRDLDGYTF.

V usage is TRBV18 and J usage is TRBJ2-7; D may be TRBD1 (6 bases). Germline V gene data show CDR1 as KGHSH and CDR2 as LQKENI. The CDR3 extends over 15 amino acids. The V gene lost 3 bases and the J gene lost 4 bases, with 16 bases spanning the gap. The CDR3 DNA sequence: TGTGCCAGCTCACCGGGCGCAGGGGCCCTATACGAGCAGTACTTC. Its translation: CASSPGAGALYEQYF.

The chain carries TRBV29-1 and TRBJ1-5; perhaps TRBD1 as D (6 bases). Trimming took off 4 bases at V and 4 bases at J, with 11 bases between the two ends. Germline V CDR1 and CDR2: SQVTM, ANQGSEA. The CDR3 contains 13 residues. DNA of the CDR3: TGCAGCGTTGCTGGGGGCTTTAATCAGCCCCAGCATTTT. Translation: CSVAGGFNQPQHF.

The chain links TRBV25-1 to TRBJ2-7, with TRBD2 identical over 9 bases. Germline CDR1 reads MGHDK; CDR2 reads SYGVNS. CDR3 length: 15 residues. With 7 bases clipped from V and 1 base from J, the junction kept 8 bases outside the gene matches. CDR3 nucleotides: TGTGCCAGCAAGGGGGAGAGCGGGAGGTCCTACGAGCAGTACTTC. Translation: CASKGESGRSYEQYF.

This clone has more than one count but fewer than ten. The chain has TRBV10-2 and TRBJ2-2; 11 nucleotides line up with TRBD2. The CDR3 runs 15 residues. Trimming cost V 4 bases and J 4 bases; bases outside gene matches: 2. Germline CDR1 reads WSHSY; CDR2 reads SAAADI. CDR3 protein: CASSGLAGGTGELFF. Written as DNA, the CDR3 is TGCGCCAGCAGTGGGCTAGCGGGAGGCACCGGGGAGCTGTTTTTT.

The chain uses TRBV27 and TRBJ2-3; D is possibly TRBD2 (5 bases). CDR1 and CDR2 from the germline V gene are MNHEY and SMNVEV (reference sequence). CDR3 size: 14 residues. V lost 5 bases and J 1 base, leaving 10 bases between the germline ends. CDR3 sequence: CASSPGLGTDTQYF. Written as DNA, the CDR3 is TGTGCCAGCAGTCCCGGACTGGGCACAGATACGCAGTATTTT.

The CDR3 DNA reads as TGTGCCATCAGTGAGGGAGGGGGCCTTTATACGCAGTATTTT. Protein sequence: CAISEGGGLYTQYF. J is TRBJ2-3 and V is TRBV10-3, with a possible D match to TRBD1 (7 bases). Germline loops: CDR1 ENHRY, CDR2 SYGVKD. V lost 2 bases and J 7 bases, leaving 13 bases between the germline ends. This CDR3 is built from 14 residues.

This chain links TRBV7-9 with TRBJ1-1; D gene ambiguous. V was shortened by 2 bases and J by 1 base, with 5 bases between the two germline ends. In germline, CDR1 is SEHNR, CDR2 FQNEAQ (reference sequence). The CDR3 is 13 amino acids. CDR3 sequence: CASSLNRNTEAFF. The CDR3 coding sequence is TGTGCCAGCAGCTTAAATAGGAACACTGAAGCTTTCTTT.

This chain links TRBV5-1 with TRBJ2-7; TRBD1 matches at 8 bases. The CDR3 spans 16 residues. The germline CDR1 and CDR2 sequences are SGHRS and YFSETQ. The J segment lost 0 bases and the V segment lost 5 bases, leaving 10 bases of the junction unmatched. CDR3 sequence: CASSRFGQGSSYEQYF. The CDR3 DNA reads as TGCGCCAGCAGTCGTTTCGGACAGGGAAGCTCCTACGAGCAGTACTTC. The complete variable domain, with remaining parts taken from reference TRBV5-1 and TRBJ2-7, reads KAGVTQTPRYLIKTRGQQVTLSCSPISGHRSVSWYQQTPGQGLQFLFEYFSETQRNKGNFPGRFSGRQFSNSRSEMNVSTLELGDSALYLCASSRFGQGSSYEQYFGPGTRLTVT.

The V gene is TRBV28, the J gene TRBJ2-3; 7 bases line up with TRBD2. The germline gives CDR1 MDHEN, CDR2 SYDVKM. Germline trimming cut 2 bases from V and 6 bases from J; bases unmatched to any gene: 11. This CDR3 is 16 amino acids long. In nucleotides, the CDR3 is TGTGCCAGCAGTTTAAGATGGGGAGGGCCATCTGATACGCAGTATTTT. Translation gives CASSLRWGGPSDTQYF.

The chain uses TRBV10-3 and TRBJ1-2; 7 bases agree with TRBD1. V lost 6 bases, J lost 4 bases, and 11 bases stayed unmatched. Germline V gene data show CDR1 as ENHRY and CDR2 as SYGVKD. This CDR3 is built from 15 residues. DNA for the CDR3: TGTGCCATCAGCCCCGAGAAGACAGGGTTCTATGGCTACACCTTC. Protein product: CAISPEKTGFYGYTF.

The V call is TRBV7-9, the J call TRBJ2-4; maybe TRBD2 (6 bases). The germline V gene has CDR1 SEHNR and CDR2 FQNEAQ (reference sequence). The ends were cut back, 2 bases at V and 0 bases at J, with 11 bases in the middle. The length of the CDR3 is 16 residues. CDR3 residues: CASSLTEGTAKNIQYF. CDR3 bases: TGTGCCAGCAGCTTAACGGAGGGGACAGCCAAAAACATTCAGTACTTC.

This clone was counted once. The chain employs TRBV18 and TRBJ1-5; possibly TRBD1 for D (6 bases). V lost 6 bases, J lost 6 bases, and 27 bases lay in between. Germline V lookup: CDR1 KGHSH, CDR2 LQKENI. The CDR3 loop spans 18 amino acids. The CDR3 loop reads CASSPSGGSQGGSQPQHF. The CDR3 DNA reads as TGTGCCAGCTCTCCAAGTGGGGGCTCACAGGGAGGGTCTCAGCCCCAGCATTTT. The variable domain in full, completed from reference TRBV18 and TRBJ1-5, reads NAGVMQNPRHLVRRRGQEARLRCSPMKGHSHVYWYRQLPEEGLKFMVYLQKENIIDESGMPKERFSAEFPKEGPSILRIQQVVRGDSAAYFCASSPSGGSQGGSQPQHFGDGTRLSIL.

This clone has just a few counts. The chain has TRBV11-2 and TRBJ2-3; D is ambiguous. CDR1 SGHAT and CDR2 FQNNGV come from the germline V gene. Trimming took 1 base from V and 4 from J, leaving 6 bases between them. This CDR3 spans 13 amino acids. The CDR3 is CASSLGLPDTQYF. CDR3 nucleotides: TGTGCCAGCAGCTTAGGACTCCCAGATACGCAGTATTTT.